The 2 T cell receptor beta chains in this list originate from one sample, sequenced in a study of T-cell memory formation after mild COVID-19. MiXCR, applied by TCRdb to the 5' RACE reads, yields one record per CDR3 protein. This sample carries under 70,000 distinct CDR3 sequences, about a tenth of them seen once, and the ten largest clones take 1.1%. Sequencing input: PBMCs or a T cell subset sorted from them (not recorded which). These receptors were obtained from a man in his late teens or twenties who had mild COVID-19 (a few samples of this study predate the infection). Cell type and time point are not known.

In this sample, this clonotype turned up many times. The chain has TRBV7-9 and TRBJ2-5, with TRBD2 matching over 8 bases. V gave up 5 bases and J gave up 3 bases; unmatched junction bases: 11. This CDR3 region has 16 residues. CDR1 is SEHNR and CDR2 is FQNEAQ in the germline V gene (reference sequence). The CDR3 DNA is TGTGCCAGCAGCCAAGGGATAGGAGCGGGGGAAGAGACCCAGTACTTC. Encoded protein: CASSQGIGAGEETQYF.

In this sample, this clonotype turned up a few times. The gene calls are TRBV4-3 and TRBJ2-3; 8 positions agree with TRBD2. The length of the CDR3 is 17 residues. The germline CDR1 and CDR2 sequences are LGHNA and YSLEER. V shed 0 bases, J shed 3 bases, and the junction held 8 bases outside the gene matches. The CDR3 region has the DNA TGCGCCAGCAGCCAAGATCTTCCGGGGGGGCAAACAGATACGCAGTATTTT. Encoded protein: CASSQDLPGGQTDTQYF.